This passage covers 16 T cell receptor beta chains from one sample sequenced in a study of TIL therapy for anti-PD-1-resistant metastatic lung cancer. This sample's time point: pre-treatment sample, taken before nivolumab and TIL therapy. The tumor samples were excised metastases, mostly pleural nodules or supraclavicular lymph nodes. The immunoSEQ assay was v3. TCRdb keeps only in-frame clones here, not all; method: immunoSEQ multiplex PCR. Here the sample spans some 90,000 clones, 65% being singletons. The sequencing used tumor tissue, collected at baseline. Receptors originate from a person aged 25 to 80 with non-small cell lung cancer.

J is TRBJ2-2 and V is TRBV30, with D hard to call. The CDR3 covers 14 residues. V was shortened by 4 bases and J by 2 bases, with 11 bases between the two germline ends. Per germline, CDR1 GTSNPN and CDR2 SVGIG (reference sequence). CDR3 coding DNA: TGTGCCTGGAATCGGATCCCTAACACCGGGGAGCTGTTTTTT. Its protein product is CAWNRIPNTGELFF.

The chain has TRBV5-5 and TRBJ2-7; 7 bases fit TRBD2. There are 14 residues in the CDR3. The trim removed 4 bases at V and 0 bases at J, leaving 4 bases unmatched. Germline-derived CDR1 and CDR2 are SGHKS and YYEKEE (reference sequence). CDR3 loop: CASSPRDYSYEQYF. As DNA, the CDR3 is TGTGCCAGCAGCCCCCGGGACTACTCCTACGAGCAGTACTTC. Full variable domain (outside the CDR3, taken from reference TRBV5-5 and TRBJ2-7): DAGVTQSPTHLIKTRGQQVTLRCSPISGHKSVSWYQQVLGQGPQFIFQYYEKEERGRGNFPDRFSARQFPNYSSELNVNALLLGDSALYLCASSPRDYSYEQYFGPGTRLTVT.

V gene TRBV9 combines with J gene TRBJ2-7; 11 bases are a match to TRBD2. This CDR3 has 16 amino acids. J was trimmed by 6 bases and V by 4 bases; bases with no gene match: 12. Germline values: CDR1 SGDLS, CDR2 YYNGEE. The CDR3 nucleotides are TGTGCCAGCAGCCCCCACCTTAGCGGGGGGGCTGGCGAGCAGTACTTC. Translating gives CASSPHLSGGAGEQYF.

As concerns this clone: A read error may produce the germline difference seen at one junction end. J is TRBJ2-3 and V is TRBV6-2 or TRBV6-3, with D possibly being TRBD2 (7 bases). Germline values: CDR1 MNHEY, CDR2 SVGEGT. CDR3 size: 13 residues. As DNA, the CDR3 is TGTGCCAGCAGTTACGGGGTGGGGGGGCCCTCCCCTTTT. The encoded protein is CASSYGVGGPSPF.

The rearrangement uses TRBV9 and TRBJ2-5, with D tentatively TRBD2 (6 bases). The CDR3 length is 14 residues. The germline V gene encodes CDR1 SGDLS and CDR2 YYNGEE. Trimming pared 4 bases from V and 5 bases from J, leaving 15 bases between. The CDR3, as DNA: TGTGCCAGCAGCCCCACGTCGGGGAGGGAGACCCAGTACTTC. Its translation is CASSPTSGRETQYF. Full variable domain (outside the CDR3, taken from reference TRBV9 and TRBJ2-5): DSGVTQTPKHLITATGQRVTLRCSPRSGDLSVYWYQQSLDQGLQFLIQYYNGEERAKGNILERFSAQQFPDLHSELNLSSLELGDSALYFCASSPTSGRETQYFGPGTRLLVL.

The gene calls are TRBV28 and TRBJ2-5; maybe TRBD1 (6 bases). V was pared by 8 bases and J by 7 bases, with 11 bases between. Germline CDR1 MDHEN, CDR2 SYDVKM. The CDR3 has 11 residues. DNA of the CDR3: TGTGCCAGCCTAGCCAGGGGGACCCAGTACTTC. Its translation: CASLARGTQYF.

The chain joins TRBV28 to TRBJ2-2; no clear D. Germline CDR1 reads MDHEN; CDR2 reads SYDVKM. Trimming took 6 bases from V and 3 from J, leaving 5 bases between them. This CDR3 has 12 amino acids. The DNA of the CDR3 is TGTGCCAGCAGCTTGTACACCGGGGAGCTGTTTTTT. Its protein product is CASSLYTGELFF. Based on the CDR3 plus reference TRBV28 and TRBJ2-2, the full variable domain is DVKVTQSSRYLVKRTGEKVFLECVQDMDHENMFWYRQDPGLGLRLIYFSYDVKMKEKGDIPEGYSVSREKKERFSLILESASTNQTSMYLCASSLYTGELFFGEGSRLTVL.

This clone is a singleton in its sample. The chain uses TRBV15 and TRBJ1-5, with D hard to call. This CDR3 has 16 residues. V lost 1 base to trimming and J lost 0 bases, with 10 bases between them. Germline V lookup: CDR1 LNHNV, CDR2 YYDKDF (reference sequence). The CDR3 bases are TGTGCCACCAGCAGAGGGAGGCAGACTAGCAATCAGCCCCAGCATTTT. Residues: CATSRGRQTSNQPQHF.

This clone has a count of ten or more. The chain joins TRBV24-1 to TRBJ1-5; 7 nucleotides match TRBD1. Trimming took 4 bases from V and 4 from J; bases not matched to a gene: 9. Germline assignment: CDR1 KGHDR and CDR2 SFDVKD. This CDR3 contains 16 residues. This chain's CDR3 is CATSDNGQAGNQPQHF. CDR3 in DNA: TGTGCCACCAGTGACAACGGACAGGCCGGTAATCAGCCCCAGCATTTT.

The chain uses TRBV29-1 and TRBJ1-2; tentative D call: TRBD1 (5 bases). CDR1 is SQVTM and CDR2 is ANQGSEA in the germline V gene. The CDR3 sequence is 13 residues long. V was shortened by 0 bases and J by 5 bases, with 10 bases between the two germline ends. The CDR3, as DNA: TGCAGCGTTGAAGATCGGGGGAGGTATGGCTACACCTTC. This encodes CSVEDRGRYGYTF.

The chain has TRBV30 and TRBJ1-1; D is unclear. Trimming cost V 2 bases and J 3 bases, with 10 bases left between them. The CDR3 is 13 amino acids. Germline CDR1 reads GTSNPN; CDR2 reads SVGIG (reference sequence). CDR3 in DNA: TGTGCCTGGAGTACACAGCCTTACACTGAAGCTTTCTTT. Its protein is CAWSTQPYTEAFF.

The chain uses TRBV5-4 and TRBJ1-6; D is unclear. Between the trimmed V and J ends, which lost 0 bases and 0 bases, there was a span of 13 bases. The germline V gene encodes CDR1 SGHNT and CDR2 YYREEE (reference sequence). The CDR3 spans 18 residues. CDR3 sequence (DNA): TGTGCCAGCAGCTTGGATGGGTCTCGAAGCTCCTATAATTCACCCCTCCACTTT. Protein sequence: CASSLDGSRSSYNSPLHF.

This chain uses TRBV29-1 with TRBJ2-5; D not certain. CDR1 is SQVTM, CDR2 ANQGSEA, per germline. Trimming took off 5 bases at V and 2 bases at J, with 6 bases between the two ends. CDR3 length: 11 amino acids. CDR3 residues: CSVKRQETQYF. CDR3 bases: TGCAGCGTTAAGAGGCAAGAGACCCAGTACTTC. The whole variable domain, remainder taken from reference TRBV29-1 and TRBJ2-5, is SAVISQKPSRDICQRGTSLTIQCQVDSQVTMMFWYRQQPGQSLTLIATANQGSEATYESGFVIDKFPISRPNLTFSTLTVSNMSPEDSSIYLCSVKRQETQYFGPGTRLLVL.

This clone was picked up a small number of times. The chain uses TRBV19 and TRBJ1-1, with 11 bases aligning to TRBD1. Germline V gene sequence: CDR1 LNHDA, CDR2 SQIVND (reference sequence). J lost 4 bases, V lost 5 bases, and 6 bases had no gene match. The CDR3 is 15 residues long. The CDR3 coding sequence is TGTGCCAGTAGTCTTTACGGGACAGGGGGCACTGAAGCTTTCTTT. Translation gives CASSLYGTGGTEAFF.

V usage is TRBV5-4 and J usage is TRBJ2-7, with D tentatively TRBD2 (9 bases). CDR3 size: 16 residues. Between the trimmed V and J ends, which lost 0 bases and 5 bases, there was a span of 18 bases. CDR1 and CDR2 from the germline V gene are SGHNT and YYREEE (reference sequence). The CDR3 region has the DNA TGTGCCAGCAGCTTGGGCGGGGGGGCAGGGGGCGACGAGCAGTACTTC. This codes for CASSLGGGAGGDEQYF.

This rearrangement joins TRBV7-2 to TRBJ2-3; 8 bases are shared with TRBD1. The CDR3 spans 15 residues. The germline V gene encodes CDR1 SGHTA and CDR2 FQGNSA. V lost 3 bases and J lost 5; bases outside the gene matches: 7. The CDR3 here is CASSFPQGAGDTQYF. As DNA, the CDR3 is TGTGCCAGCAGCTTCCCGCAGGGGGCCGGAGATACGCAGTATTTT.